This T cell receptor (beta chain) was documented in a study of blood T cell repertoires in COVID-19. Study details: The United States, Italy and Spain provided the acute and convalescent COVID-19 samples. From T cells, B-cell-depleted T cells, or PBMCs came the material, which was cDNA or gDNA.

As processed by the authors: Estimation of nucleated cell counts relied on the amplification of reference gene primers. Profiling relied on immunoSEQ multiplex PCR, and the TCRdb table lists in-frame clones only, not all of them. From that table come the V and J calls and clone size; the DNA was used to work out D and trimming. The table shows approximately 150,000 clones, with around 90% occurring only once. This CDR3 contains 14 residues. With V trimmed by 4 bases and J by 6 bases, 5 bases remained unmatched. CDR1 is MGHRA and CDR2 is YSYEKL in the germline V gene. This clone has more than one count but fewer than ten.

This clonotype was obtained from a woman of 80 years or more with COVID-19, enrolled during active disease. The rearrangement joins TRBV4-1 to TRBJ2-1, with 8 nucleotides matching TRBD2. The sequenced sample was peripheral blood. The DNA for the CDR3 is TGCGCCAGCAGCCTCCCCGGGACTAGCAATGAGCAGTTCTTC. Translation gives CASSLPGTSNEQFF.